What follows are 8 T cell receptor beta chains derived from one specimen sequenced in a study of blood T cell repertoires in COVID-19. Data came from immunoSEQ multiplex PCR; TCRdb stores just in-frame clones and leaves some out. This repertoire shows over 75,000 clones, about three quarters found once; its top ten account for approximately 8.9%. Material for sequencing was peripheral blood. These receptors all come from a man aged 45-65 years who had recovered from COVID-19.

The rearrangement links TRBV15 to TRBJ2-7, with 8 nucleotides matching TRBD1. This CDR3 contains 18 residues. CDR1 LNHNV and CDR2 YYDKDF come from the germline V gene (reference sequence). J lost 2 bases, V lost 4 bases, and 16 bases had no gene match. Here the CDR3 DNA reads TGTGCCACCAGCACCATGATGACCTCGGGACAGGAGACCTACGAGCAGTACTTC. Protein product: CATSTMMTSGQETYEQYF.

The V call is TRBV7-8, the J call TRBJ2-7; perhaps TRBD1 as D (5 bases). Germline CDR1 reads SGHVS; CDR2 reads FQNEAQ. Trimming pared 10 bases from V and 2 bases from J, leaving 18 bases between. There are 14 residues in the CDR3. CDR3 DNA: TGTGCCACCAAGATGGGGCTGTCAACCTACGAGCAGTACTTC. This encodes CATKMGLSTYEQYF.

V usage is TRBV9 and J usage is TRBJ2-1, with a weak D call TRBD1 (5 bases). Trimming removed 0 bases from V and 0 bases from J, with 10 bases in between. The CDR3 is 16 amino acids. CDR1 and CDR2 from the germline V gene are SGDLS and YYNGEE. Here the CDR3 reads CASSVETASSYNEQFF. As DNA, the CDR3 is TGTGCCAGCAGCGTAGAGACAGCGAGCTCCTACAATGAGCAGTTCTTC.

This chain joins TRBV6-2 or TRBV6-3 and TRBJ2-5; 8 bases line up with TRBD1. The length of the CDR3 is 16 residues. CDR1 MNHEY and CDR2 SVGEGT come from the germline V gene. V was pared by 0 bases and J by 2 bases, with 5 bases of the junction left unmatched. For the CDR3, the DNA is TGTGCCAGCAGTTACTCGGGCAGGGGGCTTCAAGAGACCCAGTACTTC. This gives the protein CASSYSGRGLQETQYF.

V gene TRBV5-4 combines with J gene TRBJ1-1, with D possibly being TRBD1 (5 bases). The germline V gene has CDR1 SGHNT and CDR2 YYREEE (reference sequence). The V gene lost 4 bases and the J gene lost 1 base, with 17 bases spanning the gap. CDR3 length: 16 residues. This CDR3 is CASSTNTQGGNTEAFF. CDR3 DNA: TGTGCCAGCAGCACGAACACCCAGGGTGGGAACACTGAAGCTTTCTTT.

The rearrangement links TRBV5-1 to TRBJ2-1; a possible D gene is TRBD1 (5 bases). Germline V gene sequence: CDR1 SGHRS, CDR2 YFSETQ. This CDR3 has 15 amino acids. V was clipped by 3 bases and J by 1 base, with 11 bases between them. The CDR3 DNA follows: TGCGCCAGCAGCTCAGAAGGGGAATCCTACAATGAGCAGTTCTTC. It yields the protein CASSSEGESYNEQFF. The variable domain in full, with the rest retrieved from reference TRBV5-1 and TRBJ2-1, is KAGVTQTPRYLIKTRGQQVTLSCSPISGHRSVSWYQQTPGQGLQFLFEYFSETQRNKGNFPGRFSGRQFSNSRSEMNVSTLELGDSALYLCASSSEGESYNEQFFGPGTRLTVL.

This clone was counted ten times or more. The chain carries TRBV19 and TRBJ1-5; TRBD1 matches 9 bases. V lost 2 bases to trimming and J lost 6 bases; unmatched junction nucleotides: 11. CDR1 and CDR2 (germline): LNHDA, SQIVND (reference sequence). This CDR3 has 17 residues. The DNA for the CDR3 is TGTGCCAGTAGTATAAGGGCGGGACAGGGTCTAATTCAGCCCCAGCATTTT. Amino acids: CASSIRAGQGLIQPQHF.

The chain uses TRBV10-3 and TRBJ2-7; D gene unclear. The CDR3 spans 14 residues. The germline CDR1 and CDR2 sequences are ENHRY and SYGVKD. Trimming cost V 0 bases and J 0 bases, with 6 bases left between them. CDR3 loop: CAISESPVSYEQYF. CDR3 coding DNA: TGTGCCATCAGTGAGTCGCCAGTCTCCTACGAGCAGTACTTC.